The 3 T cell receptor beta chains below were found in one sample sequenced in a study of T cell repertoires in cytomegalovirus infection. The antigens of these receptors remain unknown. Via MiXCR, TCRdb re-called the reads, giving one row per CDR3 protein. This table has approximately 910,000 distinct CDR3 sequences, approximately 30% appearing once. Specimen: cultured CD8+ T cells from PBMCs, collected from culture after CMV antigen stimulation. The receptor set was obtained from a human donor in good health (CMV status not recorded). Some clones in this sample may be carry-over from other donors' samples.

V usage is TRBV6-6 and J usage is TRBJ1-5, with D unclear. The ends were cut back, 7 bases at V and 4 bases at J, with 11 bases in the middle. This CDR3 region has 13 residues. CDR1 is MNHNY and CDR2 is SVGAGI in the germline V gene (reference sequence). CDR3 nucleotide sequence: TGTGCCAGCACTCCCGGACGGAATCAGCCCCAGCATTTT. The encoded protein is CASTPGRNQPQHF.

The J gene is TRBJ1-6, the V gene TRBV6-1, with TRBD1 identical over 8 bases. V shed 5 bases, J shed 6 bases, and the junction held 3 bases outside the gene matches. CDR1 is MNHNS, CDR2 SASEGT, per germline. The CDR3 is made up of 14 amino acids. CDR3 bases: TGTGCCAGCAGTAGGACAGGGATTAATTCACCCCTCCACTTT. Protein product: CASSRTGINSPLHF.

This CDR3 is CASSLAAGGPYEQYV. CDR3 nucleotide sequence: TGTGCCAGCAGCTTAGCAGCGGGGGGTCCCTACGAGCAGTACGTC. The chain couples TRBV7-6 to TRBJ2-7; 9 positions agree with TRBD2. The germline CDR1 and CDR2 sequences are SGHVS and FNYEAQ. The length of the CDR3 is 15 residues. V dropped 0 bases and J dropped 2; count of bases not matched to a gene: 2.